The 8 T cell receptor beta chains below all came from one sample that was sequenced in a study of STAT5B mutations in CD4+ large granular lymphocyte leukemia. The assay was immunoSEQ multiplex PCR, and TCRdb's table has in-frame clones only and misses some. The sample records around 28,000 clones, around 70% being singletons. Sample: CD4+ T cells from blood buffy coats. These receptors came from a human donor in good health.

This clone occurred a few times. The rearrangement uses TRBV6-1 and TRBJ1-5, with D perhaps matching TRBD1 (5 bases). This CDR3 contains 14 residues. V was clipped by 2 bases and J by 6 bases, with 11 bases between them. Germline assignment: CDR1 MNHNS and CDR2 SASEGT. CDR3 residues: CASSELGGGQPQHF. The CDR3 nucleotides are TGTGCCAGCAGTGAACTGGGGGGAGGTCAGCCCCAGCATTTT.

The rearrangement uses TRBV6-1 and TRBJ1-3; D unclear. The CDR3 consists of 12 residues. Deletions cut 0 bases from V and 8 bases from J, with 5 bases between. Per the germline V gene, CDR1 is MNHNS and CDR2 is SASEGT. The CDR3 DNA follows: TGTGCCAGCAGTGAAGCTCTGGACACCATATATTTT. Translation: CASSEALDTIYF.

This clone appeared once. The chain recombines TRBV28 with TRBJ2-1; TRBD1 agrees at 10 bases. The trim removed 7 bases at V and 1 base at J, leaving 19 bases unmatched. The CDR3 covers 20 residues. Per the germline V gene, CDR1 is MDHEN and CDR2 is SYDVKM. CDR3 sequence (DNA): TGTGCCAGCATCCCCCGAAACCCGGGACAGGGGACTTTTTCCTACAATGAGCAGTTCTTC. Protein: CASIPRNPGQGTFSYNEQFF.

This clone was seen a few times. V is TRBV25-1 and J is TRBJ2-7; TRBD2 is a possible D gene (6 bases). Germline V gene sequence: CDR1 MGHDK, CDR2 SYGVNS. V was trimmed by 6 bases and J by 4 bases, leaving 13 bases between them. This CDR3 has 13 amino acids. The CDR3 protein is CASRDDRGYEQYV. CDR3 in DNA: TGTGCCAGCAGGGACGACCGGGGGTACGAGCAGTACGTC.

This chain connects TRBV7-6 to TRBJ2-1, with unresolved D. The V gene's germline CDR1 is SGHVS and CDR2 FNYEAQ. The CDR3 totals 16 residues. The ends were cut back, 1 base at V and 0 bases at J, with 10 bases in the middle. The CDR3 DNA sequence: TGTGCCAGCAGCTTAGAAGTCCAAAGCTCCTACAATGAGCAGTTCTTC. As protein: CASSLEVQSSYNEQFF.

The chain recombines TRBV28 with TRBJ1-5; D ambiguous. Germline assignment: CDR1 MDHEN and CDR2 SYDVKM. CDR3 length: 12 residues. Trimming took off 3 bases at V and 4 bases at J, with 4 bases between the two ends. CDR3 protein: CASSFPNQPQHF. CDR3 sequence (DNA): TGTGCCAGCAGTTTCCCTAATCAGCCCCAGCATTTT.

In this sample, this clone turned up a few times. The chain combines TRBV11-3 with TRBJ1-1; no reliable D call. Germline loops: CDR1 SGHNT, CDR2 YENEEA. The length of the CDR3 is 13 residues. V was cut by 4 bases and J by 8 bases, with 14 bases left in between. The CDR3 nucleotides read TGTGCCAGCAGCTACCACGACGGTGGGGAAGCTTTCTTT. Translating gives CASSYHDGGEAFF.

The chain couples TRBV7-6 to TRBJ2-1; D unresolved. Between the trimmed V and J ends, which lost 1 base and 4 bases, there was a span of 11 bases. The V gene's germline CDR1 is SGHVS and CDR2 FNYEAQ. The CDR3 length is 15 residues. The CDR3 loop is CASSLDGNFYNEQFF. In nucleotides, the CDR3 is TGTGCCAGCAGCTTAGACGGTAATTTTTACAATGAGCAGTTCTTC.